This T cell receptor beta chain comes out of a study of vaccination and CD4 T cells after COVID-19. Sequenced with the Oncomine TCR Beta short-read assay was DNA taken from cultured CD4+ T cells. TCRdb re-analysed the PCR reads in MiXCR, keeping a single row per CDR3 protein. The sample holds over 8,000 distinct CDR3 sequences, approximately 63% seen once. Treatment defined: approximately 9-day PBMC culture with coronavirus spike peptide pools or control peptides (ViraFEST assay). CDR3 length: 14 residues. V lost 8 bases to trimming and J lost 7 bases; unmatched junction nucleotides: 10. CDR1 and CDR2 from the germline V gene are SEHNR and FQNEAQ (reference sequence). Worth noting for this clonotype: Antigen specificity is unknown.

The chain combines TRBV7-9 with TRBJ2-1; 8 bases agree with TRBD2. The receptor was derived from a human donor who had recovered from COVID-19. Specimen: CD4+ T cells from blood, cultured in vitro. CDR3 amino acids: CASGDTGGANEQFF. The CDR3 DNA follows: TGTGCCAGCGGGGATACCGGGGGGGCGAATGAGCAGTTCTTC.